This is a list of T cell receptor beta chains from one sample in a study of T cell repertoires in cytomegalovirus infection. One entry per CDR3 protein results from TCRdb running MiXCR on the reads. The sample has 150,000 to 200,000 distinct CDR3 sequences; 28% are singletons. The specimen sequenced was PBMCs. These receptor sequences come from a human donor in good health (CMV status not recorded). Some clones in this sample may be carry-over from other donors' samples. The CDR3 runs from the conserved cysteine through the conserved F or W. The order of the fields is V gene, D gene, clone size, J gene, CDR3 DNA, CDR3 protein. D genes are given only for firm matches. Expanded clones are given a class, and other clones once, few, many or no size at all.

>TRBV7-2|NA|many|TRBJ1-2
TGTGCCAGCAGCTCCGTTGGGGGCTGGGGCTATGGCTACACCTTC
CASSSVGGWGYGYTF
>TRBV7-2|NA|few|TRBJ2-5
TGTGCCAGCAGTCCGACAGCGGAGACCCAGTACTTC
CASSPTAETQYF
>TRBV7-8|NA|few|TRBJ1-1
TGTGCCAGCAGGACAGAACCCCACACTGAAGCTTTCTTT
CASRTEPHTEAFF
>TRBV7-6|NA|many|TRBJ1-4
TGTGCCAGCAGCCTAGTGGGGACTAATGAAAAACTGTTTTTT
CASSLVGTNEKLFF
>TRBV10-3|NA|few|TRBJ1-3
TGTGCCATCCGGGACGGGGCCGACACCATATATTTT
CAIRDGADTIYF
>TRBV4-1|NA|few|TRBJ1-2
TGCGCCAGCAGCCAAGAAAAAAGGGATGATGGCTACACCTTC
CASSQEKRDDGYTF
>TRBV2|NA|many|TRBJ1-4
TGTGCCAGCAAATACGAGACAGGCATCGAAAAACTGTTTTTT
CASKYETGIEKLFF
>TRBV28|TRBD1|NA|TRBJ2-5
TGTGCCAGCAGTGAACAGGGGGCGGAGACCCAGTACTTC
CASSEQGAETQYF
>TRBV6-1|TRBD1|NA|TRBJ1-2
TGTGCCAGCACCAGCCAGGGACAGGATCCTAACTATGGCTACACCTTC
CASTSQGQDPNYGYTF
>TRBV10-3|TRBD1|few|TRBJ2-7
TGTGCCATCAGTGTTCGGACAGGGGCCAACTACGAGCAGTACTTC
CAISVRTGANYEQYF
>TRBV7-9|TRBD1|NA|TRBJ1-1
TGTGCCAGCAGCCCAACAGGGGGAAAGGCTTTCTTT
CASSPTGGKAFF
>TRBV4-1|NA|NA|TRBJ2-3
TGCGCCAGCAGCCAAGATCACGAGGATTTGGCAGATACGCAGTATTTT
CASSQDHEDLADTQYF
>TRBV7-2|TRBD1|few|TRBJ1-5
TGTGCCAGCAGCTTAGCGACGACAGGGCTCAGCCCCCAGCATTTT
CASSLATTGLSPQHF
>TRBV10-3|NA|NA|TRBJ1-1
TGTGCCATCAGTGAGTCGGGTACAGGGTTGGACCCTGAAGCTTTCTTT
CAISESGTGLDPEAFF
>TRBV2|NA|NA|TRBJ2-7
TGTGCCAGCAGTGATGGCCCTGGGCTAATCGTCGAGCAGTACTTC
CASSDGPGLIVEQYF
>TRBV12-3/TRBV12-4|NA|many|TRBJ2-1
TGTGCCAGCAGTCGATTACAGGGAGCGGGATCCTACAATGAGCAGTTCTTC
CASSRLQGAGSYNEQFF
>TRBV4-1|NA|NA|TRBJ2-7
TGCGCCAGCGGCAGAGCGAACGAGCAGTACTTC
CASGRANEQYF
>TRBV10-3|NA|many|TRBJ2-1
TGTGCCATCAGTGAGGGAGAGGGGTACAATGAGCAGTTCTTC
CAISEGEGYNEQFF
>TRBV11-3|TRBD1|NA|TRBJ1-6
TGTGCCAGCAGCTTATGCCAGGGGGCACGGCAAGGCCCGAGCTCCTATAATTCACCCCTCCACTTT
CASSLCQGARQGPSSYNSPLHF
>TRBV15|NA|many|TRBJ1-1
TGTGCCACCAGCAGGGATAGGACGGGTGAAGCTTTCTTT
CATSRDRTGEAFF
>TRBV5-6|TRBD1|NA|TRBJ1-5
TGTGCCAGCACCTTGGGACAGGGGGCTTGGCAGCCCCAGCATTTT
CASTLGQGAWQPQHF
>TRBV5-5|NA|NA|TRBJ1-3
TGTGCCAGCAGCTTGGACAGGGCCTCTGGAAACACCATATATTTT
CASSLDRASGNTIYF
>TRBV7-2|NA|many|TRBJ1-1
TGTGCCAGCAGCTTAACTGGAGGAGGGGCCACTGAAGCTTTCTTT
CASSLTGGGATEAFF
>TRBV6-8|TRBD1|few|TRBJ1-3
TGTGCCAGCAGCCGGGACAGGAGCGGGAGCACCATATATTTT
CASSRDRSGSTIYF
>TRBV12-3/TRBV12-4|NA|few|TRBJ1-1
TGTGCCAGCAGTTTTTGGGGAGCTATGAACACTGAAGCTTTCTTT
CASSFWGAMNTEAFF